This section outlines one T cell receptor (beta chain) sequence together with its context. This sample is part of a study of blood T cell repertoires in COVID-19. Study in general: The cDNA or gDNA used as material had been derived from T cells, B-cell-depleted T cells, or PBMCs.

Method: immunoSEQ multiplex PCR; TCRdb's copy keeps in-frame clones and lacks some. The sample lists under 250,000 clones, around 82% occurring once. V lost 6 bases, J lost 7 bases, and 12 bases lay in between. The CDR3 sequence is 11 residues long. Germline CDR1 is DFQATT and CDR2 is SNEGSKA (reference sequence). The sequence was obtained from a man in his fifties or sixties with active or convalescent COVID-19. The chain uses TRBV20-1 and TRBJ1-2; possible D gene TRBD1, 5 bases. The sequenced sample was peripheral blood. Here the CDR3 reads CSAGGTLGYTF. The CDR3 DNA is TGCAGTGCCGGGGGTACTCTTGGCTACACCTTC.